These 18 T cell receptor beta chains were all obtained from the same sample, sequenced in a study of response to subunit inactivated influenza vaccine. Via MiXCR, TCRdb re-called the RT-PCR reads, giving one row per CDR3 protein. The sample consists of about 540,000 distinct CDR3 sequences, around 15% of them appearing once. This material consisted of PBMCs from blood, taken 11 to 12 days after vaccination. These receptor sequences come from a man aged 50 or older who received an inactivated influenza vaccine.

This clonotype was seen only a few times. The chain is built from TRBV5-5 and TRBJ1-5, with unresolved D. Trimming removed 3 bases at V and 2 bases at J, with 12 bases between. The germline V gene has CDR1 SGHKS and CDR2 YYEKEE (reference sequence). The CDR3 is 15 residues long. The DNA for the CDR3 is TGTGCCAGCAGCTCGGGAGGTCAGGGCAATCAGCCCCAGCATTTT. It specifies CASSSGGQGNQPQHF.

The chain recombines TRBV5-1 with TRBJ2-7; maybe TRBD2 (5 bases). Trimming cost V 0 bases and J 6 bases, with 19 bases left between them. The CDR3 totals 16 residues. Germline CDR1 reads SGHRS; CDR2 reads YFSETQ. The CDR3 protein is CASSLDTIGESGEQYF. DNA of the CDR3: TGCGCCAGCAGCTTGGATACTATCGGGGAGAGTGGCGAGCAGTACTTC.

This rearrangement joins TRBV6-2 or TRBV6-3 to TRBJ2-3, with unresolved D. This CDR3 has 14 residues. Trimming removed 2 bases at V and 2 bases at J, with 8 bases between. Germline assignment: CDR1 MNHEY and CDR2 SVGEGT. In DNA form, the CDR3 reads TGTGCCAGCAGTTACCGGAGACCCACAGATACGCAGTATTTT. Protein: CASSYRRPTDTQYF.

This rearrangement joins TRBV20-1 to TRBJ2-1; 7 bases are shared with TRBD2. Looked up from germline, CDR1 is DFQATT and CDR2 is SNEGSKA (reference sequence). The CDR3 length is 15 residues. The J segment lost 9 bases and the V segment lost 0 bases, leaving 11 bases of the junction unmatched. In DNA, the CDR3 is TGCAGTGCTAGAGAGACAGTCGGTCCGGGGGGTGAGCAGTTCTTC. This sequence encodes CSARETVGPGGEQFF.

The chain couples TRBV20-1 to TRBJ1-5, with D hard to call. The CDR3 totals 15 residues. V lost 5 bases and J lost 0, with 14 bases in between. The germline V gene has CDR1 DFQATT and CDR2 SNEGSKA (reference sequence). CDR3 sequence reads: CSAALDTYSNQPQHF. The CDR3 coding sequence is TGCAGTGCTGCCCTTGATACCTATAGCAATCAGCCCCAGCATTTT.

The gene calls are TRBV30 and TRBJ1-1; 7 nucleotides match TRBD1. Trimming cost V 3 bases and J 1 base; bases outside gene matches: 2. Germline V gene sequence: CDR1 GTSNPN, CDR2 SVGIG (reference sequence). The CDR3 length is 13 residues. In DNA form, the CDR3 reads TGTGCCTGGAGCAGGGGGGCGAACACTGAAGCTTTCTTT. Protein product: CAWSRGANTEAFF.

The chain joins TRBV29-1 to TRBJ1-4, with 7 bases matching TRBD1. The CDR3 totals 15 residues. The V and J ends lost 7 bases and 2 bases, in that order; junction bases with no gene match: 10. Germline V gene sequence: CDR1 SQVTM, CDR2 ANQGSEA. For the CDR3, the DNA is TGCAGCGGTCGAACCGGGACAGATACTAATGAAAAACTGTTTTTT. Its translation is CSGRTGTDTNEKLFF.

A few counts support this clonotype. This sequence joins TRBV7-6 and TRBJ2-1; 8 nucleotides match TRBD2. The CDR3 has 15 amino acids. Germline assignment: CDR1 SGHVS and CDR2 FNYEAQ. V gave up 4 bases and J gave up 4 bases; unmatched junction bases: 6. CDR3 coding DNA: TGTGCCAGCAGCTATCGGGGGGGCGATTACAATGAGCAGTTCTTC. This codes for CASSYRGGDYNEQFF.

This chain joins TRBV3-1 and TRBJ2-2; 13 bases align to TRBD2. J lost 6 bases, V lost 0 bases, and 16 bases had no gene match. The CDR3 has 21 residues. Germline V lookup: CDR1 LGHDT, CDR2 YNNKEL (reference sequence). CDR3 nucleotide sequence: TGTGCCAGCAGCCAAGAGACCCTTAAGAGGACGGGACTAGCGGGATCCGGGGAGCTGTTTTTT. Translation gives CASSQETLKRTGLAGSGELFF.

This clonotype was counted a few times. This chain uses TRBV29-1 with TRBJ2-2; the D is unclear. The length of the CDR3 is 12 residues. Germline V CDR1 and CDR2: SQVTM, ANQGSEA. V was clipped by 3 bases and J by 7 bases, with 9 bases between them. CDR3 in amino acids: CSVDSFGGELFF. The CDR3 DNA is TGCAGCGTTGATTCTTTTGGCGGGGAGCTGTTTTTT.

The genes are TRBV2 and TRBJ1-4; 7 bases align to TRBD1. The CDR3 is 14 amino acids. Germline V lookup: CDR1 SNHLY, CDR2 FYNNEI. V lost 6 bases to trimming and J lost 8 bases; unmatched junction nucleotides: 9. DNA for the CDR3: TGTGCCAGCAGGAGGGGGCTTTCGGAAGAAAAACTGTTTTTT. Protein product: CASRRGLSEEKLFF.

This chain links TRBV28 with TRBJ2-7, with TRBD1 matching over 7 bases. The germline V gene has CDR1 MDHEN and CDR2 SYDVKM. This CDR3 has 16 residues. V dropped 6 bases and J dropped 1; count of bases not matched to a gene: 12. The CDR3: CASSPLAGGFSYEQYF. The CDR3 DNA is TGTGCCAGCAGCCCTTTGGCAGGGGGTTTTTCCTACGAGCAGTACTTC.

To note about this clonotype: Sequence at one end of the junction differs from germline and may be a read error. The chain uses TRBV7-2 and TRBJ2-4; tentatively, D is TRBD1 or TRBD2 (5 bases each). Germline CDR1 SGHTA, CDR2 FQGNSA. The CDR3 runs 12 residues. The CDR3 DNA is TGTGCCAGCAGCTTAGTTCCAGGTCTGGGGGACTTC. Translating it yields CASSLVPGLGDF.

The genes are TRBV12-3 or TRBV12-4 and TRBJ2-1; 7 nucleotides line up with TRBD2. CDR3 length: 15 residues. J was trimmed by 7 bases and V by 1 base; bases with no gene match: 7. The CDR3 nucleotides read TGTGCCAGCAGTTTAGAAGCGGGGAAGAGTAATGAGCAGTTCTTC. Amino acid sequence: CASSLEAGKSNEQFF.

V usage is TRBV7-6 and J usage is TRBJ1-3; maybe TRBD1 (5 bases). The germline V gene has CDR1 SGHVS and CDR2 FNYEAQ. CDR3 length: 16 residues. V gave up 1 base and J gave up 0 bases, with 10 bases separating them. CDR3 nucleotides: TGTGCCAGCAGCTTAGTCGACAGCGCCTCTGGAAACACCATATATTTT. Its protein product is CASSLVDSASGNTIYF.

This clonotype was seen a few times. The rearrangement joins TRBV6-1 to TRBJ2-7, with 7 bases lining up with TRBD1. The ends lost 6 bases at V and 3 bases at J; junction bases unmatched: 5. The V gene's germline CDR1 is MNHNS and CDR2 SASEGT. The CDR3 totals 13 residues. CDR3 in amino acids: CASSRDSLYEQYF. The CDR3 bases are TGTGCCAGCAGCCGGGACAGCCTCTACGAGCAGTACTTC.

This chain links TRBV12-3 or TRBV12-4 with TRBJ2-2; TRBD2 agrees at 9 bases. V was clipped by 7 bases and J by 9 bases; unmatched bases: 12. The CDR3 consists of 15 residues. This CDR3 reads CASTPAGGLAWELFF. CDR3 bases: TGTGCCAGCACCCCGGCGGGGGGGCTAGCGTGGGAGCTGTTTTTT.

The V call is TRBV20-1, the J call TRBJ2-1; 8 bases align to TRBD2. This CDR3 comprises 15 residues. Germline loops: CDR1 DFQATT, CDR2 SNEGSKA (reference sequence). V was clipped by 3 bases and J by 6 bases; unmatched bases: 10. The CDR3 is CSARVAGSYLNEQFF. CDR3 coding DNA: TGCAGTGCTAGGGTAGCGGGGTCCTACCTCAATGAGCAGTTCTTC.